This record looks at one TCR beta chain sequence and its context. What it binds is unknown. The study reverse transcribed the entire isolated RNA, so it sequenced expressed TCRB transcripts. Generated by immunoSEQ multiplex PCR, the TCRdb table keeps only in-frame clones and is missing some. The table lists about 150,000 clones, 8.5% to 14% of them singletons. Every donor provided one heparinised blood draw, which averaged approximately 100 mL. The CDR3 sequence is 11 residues long. Germline assignment: CDR1 MRHNA and CDR2 SNTAGT. V lost 7 bases and J 1 base, leaving 5 bases between the germline ends. This entry belongs to a study of beta chain features in type 1 diabetes. About the research overall: The patients were much like the healthy donors in age, gender and cell yields. Examination spanned 90 million to 140 million sorted cells from all samples.

Findings of the study overall: Shortening that was moderate but significant affected the TCRB CDR3s of Type 1 diabetes patients in all four CD4+ subsets.

This clonotype was obtained from a man between 18 and 35 years old in good health. The chain joins TRBV6-4 to TRBJ2-7; the D is unclear. Material for sequencing was central memory CD4+ T cells from blood. Written as DNA, the CDR3 is TGTGCCAGCACCTTTTCCTACGAGCAGTACTTC. This gives the protein CASTFSYEQYF.